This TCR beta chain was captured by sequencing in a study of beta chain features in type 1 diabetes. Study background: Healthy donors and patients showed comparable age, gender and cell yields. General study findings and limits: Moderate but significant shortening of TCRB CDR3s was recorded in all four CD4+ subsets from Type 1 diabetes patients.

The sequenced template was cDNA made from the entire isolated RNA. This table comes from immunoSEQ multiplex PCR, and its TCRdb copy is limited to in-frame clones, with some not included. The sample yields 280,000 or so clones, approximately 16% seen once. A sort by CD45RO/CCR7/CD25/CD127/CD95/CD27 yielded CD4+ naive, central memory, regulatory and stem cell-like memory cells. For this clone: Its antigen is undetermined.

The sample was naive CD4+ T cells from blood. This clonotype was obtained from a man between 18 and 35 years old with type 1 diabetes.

CDR3 residues: CASSSGLAGVSTGELFF. CDR3 DNA sequence: TGCGCCAGCAGCTCCGGACTAGCGGGAGTAAGCACCGGGGAGCTGTTTTTT. The chain joins TRBV5-1 to TRBJ2-2; 13 nucleotides agree with TRBD2. This CDR3 region has 17 residues. The V gene end was trimmed by 3 bases and the J gene end by 4 bases; junction bases not matched to a gene: 6. From germline, CDR1 is SGHRS and CDR2 YFSETQ.